These 11 T cell receptor beta chains share one sample of origin, sequenced in a study of glioma-infiltrating T cells after dendritic cell vaccination. Using immunoSEQ multiplex PCR, the repertoire was profiled, and TCRdb retains in-frame clones only, with some absent. This sample yields 35,000 to 40,000 clones, of which approximately 82% are seen a single time; approximately 8.4% belongs to the top ten. The sequencing here drew on blood, taken before dendritic cell vaccination. These TCRs come from a human donor with glioblastoma.

The chain combines TRBV6-5 with TRBJ2-7; D gene unclear. Per the germline V gene, CDR1 is MNHEY and CDR2 is SVGAGI. CDR3 length equals 15 residues. Between the trimmed V and J ends, which lost 2 bases and 0 bases, there was a span of 11 bases. CDR3: CASSYLAKSSYEQYF. The CDR3 DNA reads TGTGCCAGCAGTTACCTCGCGAAAAGCTCCTACGAGCAGTACTTC.

The V and J genes are TRBV5-1 and TRBJ2-5; 9 nucleotides align to TRBD2. The CDR3 runs 14 residues. Germline CDR1 and CDR2: SGHRS and YFSETQ. The V segment lost 4 bases and the J segment 7 bases; nucleotides outside the gene matches: 8. The CDR3 sequence: CASSDGGRGLTQYF. The DNA of the CDR3 is TGCGCCAGCAGCGATGGCGGGAGGGGACTGACCCAGTACTTC.

The J gene is TRBJ2-7, the V gene TRBV7-9; D unresolved. Trimming stripped 8 bases from V and 6 bases from J, with 11 bases between. CDR3 size: 11 residues. CDR1 and CDR2 from the germline V gene are SEHNR and FQNEAQ (reference sequence). Here the CDR3 reads CASDRSGEQYF. Written as DNA, the CDR3 is TGTGCCAGCGATCGGTCGGGCGAGCAGTACTTC.

The V and J genes are TRBV4-2 and TRBJ1-2; D is perhaps TRBD1 (6 bases). Germline CDR1 LGHNA, CDR2 YNFKEQ. V was trimmed by 0 bases and J by 2 bases, leaving 10 bases between them. The CDR3 contains 15 residues. The DNA for the CDR3 is TGTGCCAGCAGCCAAGAGGGGGGGGCGAACTATGGCTACACCTTC. Translated: CASSQEGGANYGYTF.

The chain joins TRBV27 to TRBJ2-7; 9 bases map to TRBD1. The CDR3 loop spans 15 amino acids. Germline trimming cut 0 bases from V and 2 bases from J; bases unmatched to any gene: 2. CDR1 is MNHEY and CDR2 is SMNVEV in the germline V gene (reference sequence). CDR3 bases: TGTGCCAGCAGTTTATCGGGACAGGGTCCCTACGAGCAGTACTTC. Amino acid sequence: CASSLSGQGPYEQYF.

Comment on this clone: One junction end disagrees with the germline gene, perhaps due to a read error. Other DNA sequences in the sample encode the same CDR3. The rearrangement joins TRBV30 to TRBJ1-6; TRBD1 agrees at 7 bases. Germline V gene data show CDR1 as GTSNPN and CDR2 as SVGIG (reference sequence). This CDR3 is 17 amino acids long. The CDR3 spells CAWKDRNQIIYNSPLHF. CDR3 DNA sequence: TGTGCTTGGAAGGACAGGAACCAGATCATCTATAATTCACCCCTCCACTTT. The full variable domain, with the rest looked up from reference TRBV30 and TRBJ1-6, is SQTIHQWPATLVQPVGSPLSLECTVEGTSNPNLYWYRQAAGRGLQLLFYSVGIGQISSEVPQNLSASRPQDRQFILSSKKLLLSDSGFYLCAWKDRNQIIYNSPLHFGNGTRLTVT.

The chain links TRBV29-1 to TRBJ2-5, with D maybe TRBD2 (7 bases). V lost 0 bases and J 8 bases, leaving 19 bases between the germline ends. Germline V gene data show CDR1 as SQVTM and CDR2 as ANQGSEA. The CDR3 is 15 residues long. The CDR3 protein is CSVEEGASGGDTQYF. CDR3 bases: TGCAGCGTTGAAGAGGGGGCTAGCGGTGGTGATACCCAGTACTTC.

The V and J genes are TRBV10-3 and TRBJ2-2; 8 nucleotides match TRBD1. Trimming removed 10 bases from V and 7 bases from J; junction bases left unmatched: 14. CDR1 is ENHRY, CDR2 SYGVKD, per germline. The CDR3 consists of 15 residues. The CDR3 coding sequence is TGTGCCACCAGGACAGGGTCAGTGTTCATCGGGGAGCTGTTTTTT. Protein product: CATRTGSVFIGELFF.

This chain uses TRBV11-1 with TRBJ1-1; 8 bases match TRBD1. Germline CDR1 is SGHAT and CDR2 is FQDESV (reference sequence). This CDR3 is built from 16 residues. J gave up 1 base and V 7 bases, and 11 bases lay outside the gene matches. In DNA form, the CDR3 reads TGTGCCAGCAACTTGTACAGGGGGAGAACGAACACTGAAGCTTTCTTT. This gives the protein CASNLYRGRTNTEAFF.

This clone occurred once. This rearrangement joins TRBV7-9 to TRBJ1-2; no definite D call. The CDR3 is 10 amino acids. V lost 4 bases to trimming and J lost 8 bases, with 5 bases between them. The germline V gene encodes CDR1 SEHNR and CDR2 FQNEAQ (reference sequence). The CDR3 reads CASSSEGYTF. CDR3 DNA: TGTGCCAGCAGCTCCGAGGGCTACACCTTC.

This clone has just one count. V and J are TRBV27 and TRBJ2-7; no reliable D call. This CDR3 comprises 15 residues. The germline V and J ends were trimmed by 3 bases and 2 bases, with 14 bases remaining between them. Per germline, CDR1 MNHEY and CDR2 SMNVEV (reference sequence). The CDR3 nucleotides read TGTGCCAGCAGTTTCGCAGGCCCCAGTCCCTACGAGCAGTACTTC. As protein: CASSFAGPSPYEQYF.